This is a list of T cell receptor beta chains from one sample in a study of metastatic and nonmetastatic thyroid tumors. MiXCR reprocessed the PCR reads for TCRdb. The sample lists around 28,000 clones; 25% to 35% were seen once. Sequencing input: blood. Every receptor here comes from a female donor with papillary thyroid cancer or a benign thyroid nodule (not recorded which). Some clones in this sample may be carry-over from other donors' samples. CDR3s include the opening cysteine and the closing phenylalanine or tryptophan. The order of the fields is J gene, V gene, D gene, clone size, CDR3 protein, CDR3 DNA. The D gene is left open where the match is weak. Size values are once, few and many counts, or a class for expanded clones, and some rows have none.

TRBJ2-3 | TRBV20-1 | NA | NA | CSASGSTDTQYF | TGCAGTGCTAGCGGGAGCACAGATACGCAGTATTTT
TRBJ1-1 | TRBV10-3 | NA | once | CAISESVNTEAFF | TGTGCCATCAGTGAGTCAGTGAACACTGAAGCTTTCTTT
TRBJ2-1 | TRBV20-1 | TRBD2 | NA | CSARRRLAVNNEQFF | TGCAGTGCTAGACGTCGACTAGCGGTAAACAATGAGCAGTTCTTC
TRBJ1-5 | TRBV19 | NA | few | CASRRGYSNQPQHF | TGTGCCAGTAGGCGGGGATATAGCAATCAGCCCCAGCATTTT
TRBJ2-2 | TRBV6-1 | NA | NA | CASTQNTRRELFF | TGTGCCAGCACCCAGAACACCCGCCGGGAGCTGTTTTTT
TRBJ2-7 | TRBV7-2 | TRBD1 | once | CASSLRGQSSYEQYF | TGTGCCAGCAGCTTAAGGGGACAGTCGTCCTACGAGCAGTACTTC
TRBJ2-3 | TRBV4-1 | TRBD1 | NA | CASSHVQTGTTDTQYF | TGCGCCAGCAGCCATGTTCAGACAGGGACAACAGATACGCAGTATTTT
TRBJ2-1 | TRBV20-1 | TRBD2 | NA | CSASSGGGYNEQFF | TGCAGTGCTAGTTCCGGCGGGGGGTACAATGAGCAGTTCTTC
TRBJ1-1 | TRBV28 | NA | NA | CASSRGYTEAFF | TGTGCCAGCAGCCGAGGGTACACTGAAGCTTTCTTT
TRBJ1-6 | TRBV9 | TRBD1 | many | CASSPPGQGASPLHF | TGTGCCAGCAGCCCGCCGGGACAGGGGGCCTCACCCCTCCACTTT
TRBJ2-2 | TRBV19 | NA | few | CASSKQTTGELFF | TGTGCCAGTAGTAAACAAACTACCGGGGAGCTGTTTTTT
TRBJ2-7 | TRBV10-3 | NA | medium-sized | CATTQGGSYEQYF | TGTGCCACCACCCAGGGGGGGTCCTACGAGCAGTACTTC
TRBJ2-7 | TRBV28 | TRBD2 | medium-sized | CASSLETGTRAYEQYF | TGTGCCAGCAGTTTGGAGACCGGGACTAGAGCGTACGAGCAGTACTTC
TRBJ2-3 | TRBV6-1 | TRBD2 | NA | CASSRTSGRFTDTQYF | TGTGCCAGCAGCCGTACTAGCGGGAGGTTTACAGATACGCAGTATTTT
TRBJ1-5 | TRBV20-1 | TRBD1 | NA | CSARGGTGGGQPQHF | TGCAGTGCTAGAGGCGGGACAGGGGGCGGTCAGCCCCAGCATTTT
TRBJ2-6 | TRBV28 | NA | few | CASSFHHSGANVLTF | TGTGCCAGCAGTTTCCATCACTCTGGGGCCAACGTCCTGACTTTC